This T cell receptor (beta chain) was identified during a study of blood T cell repertoires in COVID-19. Background on the study: The samples span acute and convalescent COVID-19 from the United States, Italy and Spain. PBMCs, B-cell-depleted T cells, or T cells were the source of the cDNA or gDNA that made up the material.

After removal of 7 bases from V and 4 bases from J, the junction contained 10 bases not matched to a gene. This CDR3 has 15 amino acids. Germline V lookup: CDR1 SQVTM, CDR2 ANQGSEA. This clone is a singleton in its sample. Authors' analysis steps: Reference gene primers were amplified, and this amplification served to estimate nucleated cell counts. Using immunoSEQ multiplex PCR, the repertoire was profiled, and TCRdb retains in-frame clones only, with some absent. V, J and clone size were drawn from that table, and D and trimming were deduced from the DNA. The data contain approximately 90,000 clones, less than 90% of them singletons.

Sequencing was done on a sample of peripheral blood. This chain links TRBV29-1 with TRBJ2-1; 10 bases align to TRBD2. The sequence was obtained from a man aged 80 or over with active or convalescent COVID-19. As DNA, the CDR3 is TGCAGCGCTTCTCTAGCGGGAGCGGCGTACAATGAGCAGTTCTTC. Protein product: CSASLAGAAYNEQFF.